This TCR beta chain appears in the sequencing data of a study of identifying expanded T cells in peripheral blood. Study-wide results and caveats: Clone count variance between approximately two-week samples rose with total template count.

No infections or other immune events were documented during collection. TCRdb keeps only in-frame clones here, not all; method: immunoSEQ multiplex PCR. The sample lists roughly 100,000 clones, more than 70% occurring once. Trimming removed 1 base from V and 0 bases from J; junction bases left unmatched: 4. CDR1 is SGHVS and CDR2 is FNYEAQ in the germline V gene. The CDR3 consists of 17 residues. On this clone: Its antigen is currently unknown.

The sequenced material came from blood. This rearrangement joins TRBV7-6 to TRBJ2-1, with 9 bases fitting TRBD2. The clonotype comes from a person aged 18 to 70 in good health. In DNA, the CDR3 is TGTGCCAGCAGCTTAGGTGCTAGCGGGACCTCCTACAATGAGCAGTTCTTC. Its translation: CASSLGASGTSYNEQFF.